One sample yielded the 20 T cell receptor beta chains listed below, sequenced in a study of T cell responses to AZD1222 COVID-19 vaccine. Libraries were prepared by immunoSEQ multiplex PCR; TCRdb keeps only in-frame clonotypes and omits some of them. This table holds over 100,000 clones, 75% to 90% found once. Sequencing used peripheral blood, obtained on day 0 of AZD1222 vaccination. These TCRs come from an adult in good health.

The chain uses TRBV7-9 and TRBJ1-6; 7 bases match TRBD1. Germline values: CDR1 SEHNR, CDR2 FQNEAQ (reference sequence). CDR3 length: 14 amino acids. Trimming cost V 1 base and J 17 bases; bases outside gene matches: 11. The CDR3 DNA is TGTGCCAGCAGCTTAGGGACAGGACTCGCCCCTATCCACTTT. It translates to CASSLGTGLAPIHF.

V is TRBV28 and J is TRBJ1-5; D is uncertain. Trimming shortened V by 7 bases and J by 0 bases, and 13 bases separated the two germline ends. Germline loops: CDR1 MDHEN, CDR2 SYDVKM. CDR3 length: 15 residues. The CDR3 nucleotides are TGTGCCAGCATGGTCCCGGCCCTTAGCAATCAGCCCCAGCATTTT. Amino acids: CASMVPALSNQPQHF.

This chain connects TRBV5-1 to TRBJ2-1; D gene uncertain. The CDR3 extends over 15 amino acids. Germline CDR1 reads SGHRS; CDR2 reads YFSETQ. The ends were cut back, 2 bases at V and 1 base at J, with 10 bases in the middle. The CDR3 nucleotides read TGCGCCAGCAGCTTAACATCTACTTCCTACAATGAGCAGTTCTTC. Protein sequence: CASSLTSTSYNEQFF. Full variable domain (rest looked up from reference TRBV5-1 and TRBJ2-1): KAGVTQTPRYLIKTRGQQVTLSCSPISGHRSVSWYQQTPGQGLQFLFEYFSETQRNKGNFPGRFSGRQFSNSRSEMNVSTLELGDSALYLCASSLTSTSYNEQFFGPGTRLTVL.

The V gene is TRBV5-4, the J gene TRBJ1-1; unclear D gene. Germline CDR1 SGHNT, CDR2 YYREEE (reference sequence). V lost 7 bases, J lost 1 base, and 5 bases lay in between. This CDR3 is 11 amino acids long. CDR3 nucleotide sequence: TGTGCCAGCCGGGGGAACACTGAAGCTTTCTTT. Protein product: CASRGNTEAFF.

In this sample, this clone turned up once. Here the CDR3 reads CASSQEGGGMRTDTQYF. CDR3 sequence (DNA): TGTGCCAGCAGCCAAGAGGGCGGGGGGATGCGCACAGATACGCAGTATTTT. The chain links TRBV4-2 to TRBJ2-3; 8 positions match TRBD2. V was clipped by 0 bases and J by 1 base; unmatched bases: 6. Germline V gene sequence: CDR1 LGHNA, CDR2 YNFKEQ. CDR3 size: 17 residues.

This chain joins TRBV5-1 and TRBJ1-1, with D unclear. V dropped 0 bases and J dropped 1 base, with 10 bases sitting between them. The germline V gene has CDR1 SGHRS and CDR2 YFSETQ. This CDR3 region has 15 residues. The CDR3 bases are TGCGCCAGCAGCTTGGGGTGGGCAGGGAACACTGAAGCTTTCTTT. Residues: CASSLGWAGNTEAFF.

The V call is TRBV7-9, the J call TRBJ1-5; D unclear. Looked up from germline, CDR1 is SEHNR and CDR2 is FQNEAQ (reference sequence). V shed 5 bases and J shed 2 bases, with 16 bases lying between them. This CDR3 has 16 residues. The CDR3 here is CASSPIFSTGNQPQHF. The CDR3 nucleotides are TGTGCCAGCAGCCCGATTTTTTCCACGGGCAATCAGCCCCAGCATTTT.

The genes are TRBV4-3 and TRBJ1-3, with no clear D. The CDR3 is 13 amino acids. V was shortened by 5 bases and J by 5 bases, with 10 bases between the two germline ends. The germline CDR1 and CDR2 sequences are LGHNA and YSLEER. The CDR3 DNA is TGCGCCAGCAGCTCCAACGAAAGAAACACCATATATTTT. Amino acid sequence: CASSSNERNTIYF.

This chain joins TRBV7-3 and TRBJ2-1; 7 nucleotides match TRBD2. The CDR3 loop spans 16 amino acids. Germline loops: CDR1 SGHTA, CDR2 FQGTGA. V dropped 5 bases and J dropped 2; count of bases not matched to a gene: 9. The CDR3 region is CASSPGGGAPYNEQFF. DNA of the CDR3: TGTGCCAGCAGCCCTGGGGGAGGGGCCCCCTACAATGAGCAGTTCTTC.

The V and J genes are TRBV14 and TRBJ2-7; D is undetermined. V lost 1 base, J lost 3 bases, and 4 bases lay in between. The CDR3 sequence is 12 residues long. Germline V CDR1 and CDR2: SGHDN, FVKESK. CDR3: CASSQVGYEQYF. In nucleotides, the CDR3 is TGTGCCAGCAGCCAAGTAGGCTACGAGCAGTACTTC.

This clone was detected only once. The genes are TRBV5-8 and TRBJ1-5; D perhaps matches TRBD1 (5 bases). With 0 bases removed from V and 4 bases from J, the gap between germline ends came to 11 bases. CDR1 is SGHTS, CDR2 YDEGEE, per germline. The CDR3 totals 15 residues. The CDR3 protein is CASSLGRVSNQPQHF. The CDR3 coding sequence is TGTGCCAGCAGCTTGGGCAGGGTCAGTAATCAGCCCCAGCATTTT.

This clone occurred a few times. V usage is TRBV4-2 and J usage is TRBJ1-4; D ambiguous. The V gene's germline CDR1 is LGHNA and CDR2 YNFKEQ. Trimming shortened V by 1 base and J by 2 bases, and 8 bases separated the two germline ends. CDR3 length equals 15 residues. Written as DNA, the CDR3 is TGTGCCAGCAGCCAAGTTAGGGTGACTAATGAAAAACTGTTTTTT. Amino acids: CASSQVRVTNEKLFF.

In this sample, this clone turned up a few times. This chain connects TRBV28 to TRBJ1-2; D not certain. There are 9 residues in the CDR3. CDR1 and CDR2 from the germline V gene are MDHEN and SYDVKM. With 11 bases removed from V and 7 bases from J, the gap between germline ends came to 8 bases. The CDR3 sequence is CASGVGYTF. In DNA form, the CDR3 reads TGTGCCTCGGGCGTTGGCTACACCTTC.

The rearrangement uses TRBV10-1 and TRBJ2-1; D not certain. Germline V gene sequence: CDR1 WNHNN, CDR2 SYGVQD (reference sequence). V shed 3 bases and J shed 6 bases, with 9 bases lying between them. This CDR3 is built from 13 residues. CDR3 protein: CASSEPESNEQFF. As DNA, the CDR3 is TGCGCCAGCAGTGAACCAGAGTCCAATGAGCAGTTCTTC.

This CDR3 reads CASSIASFNSPGYTF. The DNA for the CDR3 is TGTGCCAGTAGTATTGCGTCTTTCAATAGTCCTGGCTACACCTTC. The chain employs TRBV19 and TRBJ1-2; no clear D. Trimming cost V 3 bases and J 7 bases, with 18 bases left between them. CDR1 and CDR2 (germline): LNHDA, SQIVND (reference sequence). The CDR3 length is 15 residues.

J is TRBJ2-5 and V is TRBV7-2; TRBD2 agrees at 9 bases. V lost 5 bases and J lost 2; bases outside the gene matches: 15. The CDR3 runs to 18 residues. Germline V lookup: CDR1 SGHTA, CDR2 FQGNSA. The chain's CDR3 is CASSLTWGAGGTQETQYF. CDR3 coding DNA: TGTGCCAGCAGCCTAACGTGGGGAGCGGGGGGAACTCAAGAGACCCAGTACTTC. The full variable domain, its missing parts supplied by reference TRBV7-2 and TRBJ2-5, is GAGVSQSPSNKVTEKGKDVELRCDPISGHTALYWYRQSLGQGLEFLIYFQGNSAPDKSGLPSDRFSAERTGGSVSTLTIQRTQQEDSAVYLCASSLTWGAGGTQETQYFGPGTRLLVL.

The V gene is TRBV3-1 (or the pseudogene TRBV3-2), the J gene TRBJ1-3; D ambiguous. Trimming pared 7 bases from V and 0 bases from J, leaving 10 bases between. CDR1 is LGHDT, CDR2 YNNKEL, per germline (reference sequence). The CDR3 totals 14 residues. CDR3 loop: CASTHGSSGNTIYF. CDR3 DNA sequence: TGTGCCAGCACCCACGGGAGCTCTGGAAACACCATATATTTT.

This chain uses TRBV5-6 with TRBJ1-5, with a possible D match to TRBD1 (6 bases). The CDR3 loop spans 15 amino acids. Germline assignment: CDR1 SGHDT and CDR2 YYEEEE. The V gene lost 3 bases and the J gene lost 7 bases, with 17 bases spanning the gap. The CDR3, as DNA: TGTGCCAGCAGCTCGTCGGCGGGGGGGCACCAGCCCCAGCATTTT. It codes for CASSSSAGGHQPQHF.

The DNA for the CDR3 is TGCGCCAGCAGCCAGTCCGGGACAGGGGATTCACCCCTCCACTTT. Translated: CASSQSGTGDSPLHF. The V call is TRBV4-3, the J call TRBJ1-6, with 10 bases identical to TRBD1. Germline V lookup: CDR1 LGHNA, CDR2 YSLEER. The V and J ends lost 3 bases and 8 bases, in that order; junction bases with no gene match: 4. This CDR3 is built from 15 residues.

The chain carries TRBV6-2 or TRBV6-3 and TRBJ1-2; D remains ambiguous. From germline, CDR1 is MNHEY and CDR2 SVGEGT. V was clipped by 1 base and J by 13 bases, with 10 bases between them. The CDR3 is 11 amino acids. The CDR3 protein is CASSYFGVPTF. Here the CDR3 DNA reads TGTGCCAGCAGTTACTTCGGGGTCCCCACCTTC.